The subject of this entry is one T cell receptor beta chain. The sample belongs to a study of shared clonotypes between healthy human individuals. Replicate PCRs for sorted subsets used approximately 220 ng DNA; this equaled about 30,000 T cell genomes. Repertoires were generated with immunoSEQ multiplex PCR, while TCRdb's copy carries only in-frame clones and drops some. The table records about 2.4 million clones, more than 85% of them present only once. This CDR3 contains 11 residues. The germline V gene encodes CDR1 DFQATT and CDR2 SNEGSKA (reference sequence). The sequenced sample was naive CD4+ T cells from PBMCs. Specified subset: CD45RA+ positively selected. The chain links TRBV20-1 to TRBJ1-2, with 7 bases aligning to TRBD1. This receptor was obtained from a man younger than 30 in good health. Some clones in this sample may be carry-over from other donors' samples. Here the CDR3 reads CGTDFNYGYTF. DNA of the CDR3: TGCGGGACAGACTTTAACTATGGCTACACCTTC.